A selection of T cell receptor beta chains follows, all from one sample in a study of blood T cell repertoires in COVID-19. TCRdb's table, derived via immunoSEQ multiplex PCR, lists solely in-frame clones and lacks some. Counted here are more than 200,000 clones, under 90% occurring once; the ten biggest clones make up 8% to 11%. Sequencing input: peripheral blood. The source is a woman older than 75 with COVID-19, enrolled during active disease. Both conserved end residues are part of each CDR3.

j_call	cdr3_length	v_call	cdr3_aa
TRBJ2-4	15	TRBV5-6	CASSGPGLAEEIQYF
TRBJ1-1	16	TRBV29-1	CSVAPGQTLMNTEAFF
TRBJ2-4	14	TRBV18	CASSPNRGPDIQYF
TRBJ2-5	13	TRBV2	CASTLGLTETQYF
TRBJ2-1	12	TRBV11-3	CASSLGANEQFF
TRBJ1-4	15	TRBV28	CASSLSSGGSEKLFF
TRBJ1-5	11	TRBV2	CASRANQPQHF
TRBJ2-7	14	TRBV7-2	CASSGSGGGYEQYF
TRBJ2-7	15	TRBV4-3	CASSQSRDSLSEQYF
TRBJ1-2	13	TRBV7-3	CASSLSGGDGYTF
TRBJ1-3	15	TRBV9	CASSLTTGAGNTIYF
TRBJ1-6	14	TRBV7-9	CASSSDTRVSPLHF
TRBJ1-1	11	TRBV19	CASHRQGKAFF
TRBJ1-3	12	TRBV10-3	CAITNSGNTIYF
TRBJ2-3	15	TRBV7-2	CASSTLRGSTDTQYF
TRBJ2-7	13	TRBV7-2	CASSFSPTGEKNF
TRBJ2-3	15	TRBV28	CASSFLTSGGDTQYF
TRBJ2-3	16	TRBV7-6	CASSLLPGQGTDTQYF
TRBJ2-5	14	TRBV28	CASSLSRGQETQYF
TRBJ2-5	11	TRBV7-9	CASSSAGAQYF
TRBJ1-2	13	TRBV12-3/TRBV12-4	CASSLNTNYGYTF
TRBJ1-6	16	TRBV18	CASSTAPGQGRSPLHF
TRBJ2-3	16	TRBV6-2/TRBV6-3	CASSYGRERVADTQYF
TRBJ1-5	16	TRBV19	CASKDRADRRNQPQHF
TRBJ1-3	16	TRBV28	CASSLPGTATGNTIYF
TRBJ1-6	18	TRBV4-1	CASSQVVRGAAYNSPLHF
TRBJ2-7	13	TRBV7-3	CASSRRGGYEQYF
TRBJ2-4	18	TRBV5-1	CASSPRTSGGGVKNIQYF
TRBJ1-4	13	TRBV19	CASSIEGGEKLFF
TRBJ1-4	16	TRBV24-1	CATSDPGTGVGEKLFF
TRBJ2-1	16	TRBV6-6	CASSYLGGGTYNEQFF
TRBJ1-5	14	TRBV28	CASKGYRDDQPQHF
TRBJ2-7	14	TRBV7-3	CASSPNSAGYEQYF
TRBJ1-3	15	TRBV3-1/TRBV3-2	CASGLGQGTGNTIYF
TRBJ2-2	14	TRBV2	CASKTDRSMGELFF
TRBJ1-2	14	TRBV29-1	CSVEGTGGLYGYTF
TRBJ1-1	13	TRBV25-1	CASSRGGYTEAFF